The TCR beta chain described here comes from a study of T-cell reconstitution after alpha-beta-depleted transplantation in children. Researchers prepared the TCRbeta library using unique molecular identifiers, the study reports. TCRdb used MiXCR to reprocess the PCR reads, holding one entry per CDR3 protein. Among nearly 550,000 distinct CDR3 sequences listed, roughly 18% were seen once. The CDR3 consists of 15 residues. Trimming pared 0 bases from V and 5 bases from J, leaving 14 bases between. The germline CDR1 and CDR2 sequences are DFQATT and SNEGSKA (reference sequence). This clonotype appeared a few times.

The sequence derives from a human donor who donated a stem cell graft to a child with acute lymphoblastic leukemia. The chain couples TRBV20-1 to TRBJ2-1; D uncertain. The sample in question was PBMCs from the stem cell graft donor, obtained from the stem cell graft. The CDR3 loop is CSAREFEKLHNEQFF. The CDR3 coding sequence is TGCAGTGCTAGAGAGTTTGAAAAACTGCACAATGAGCAGTTCTTC.